What follows is one TCR beta chain and its context. Its target is not known. The entry originates in a study of B cell selection in AIRE deficiency. Germline V CDR1 and CDR2: SGHNT, YENEEA. The CDR3 has 14 amino acids. Trimming took off 3 bases at V and 7 bases at J, with 13 bases between the two ends. Study results and limitations: Approximately 31% of healthy-shared Treg sequences were found among patient Tconv cells. Only around a tenth of 3657 shared Treg sequences were patient-specific; roughly 30% healthy-specific. TCRbeta-only data showed about 35% of shared healthy Treg sequences in healthy Tconv.

Regulatory T cells were sorted as CD4+CD25hiCD127low/negative. Original processing methods: About 5.65x10^4 patient and around 9.1x10^4 healthy donor TCRbeta sequences came from Tregs. Some clones are missing from TCRdb's copy, which holds only in-frame ones; the method was immunoSEQ multiplex PCR. D and trimming come from the DNA, and the V and J calls and clone size come from that table. The table has 2,500 to 3,500 clones, more than 60% seen once. The V call is TRBV11-3, the J call TRBJ2-1, with D perhaps TRBD1 or TRBD2 (5 bases each). This receptor was taken from a human donor with AIRE deficiency. The sequenced material came from Tregs sorted from PBMCs. The CDR3 here is CASSFSTRQNEQFF. DNA of the CDR3: TGTGCCAGCAGCTTTAGCACTAGACAGAATGAGCAGTTCTTC. The full variable domain, its missing parts supplied by reference TRBV11-3 and TRBJ2-1, is EAGVVQSPRYKIIEKKQPVAFWCNPISGHNTLYWYLQNLGQGPELLIRYENEEAVDDSQLPKDRFSAERLKGVDSTLKIQPAELGDSAVYLCASSFSTRQNEQFFGPGTRLTVL.